These 4 T cell receptor delta chains were all obtained from the same sample, sequenced in a study of gamma delta lymphoproliferative disorders and STAT genes. PBMCs from patients and controls supplied the genomic DNA for sequencing. TCRdb reprocessed the multiplex PCR reads through CATT. The table includes about 3,100 delta-chain clones, under 1.5% detected once. The material sequenced was blood. These receptors all stem from a human donor in good health.

Notes on this clone: TCRdb lists the protein of a much larger clone for this DNA, which differs at residue 9, so this is likely a read error; the protein given here is translated from the DNA itself. This chain connects TRDV2 to TRDJ1, with a possible D match to TRDD3 (5 bases). CDR1 is GEAIGNYY and CDR2 is EKD in the germline V gene. This CDR3 is 17 amino acids long. Trimming left V 3 bases short and J 0 bases short, with 19 bases between. CDR3 in DNA: TGTGCCTGTGACCTGGTGGGGTCATCCCCCTACACCGATAAACTCATCTTT. Protein product: CACDLVGSSPYTDKLIF.

As to this clone: The protein in TCRdb stems from a much larger clone and differs at residue 6 from this DNA's translation, likely a read error; here the protein is translated from the DNA. The CDR3 DNA follows: TGTGCCTGTGACACCAGGGGATACGGCACCTGGGACACCCGACAGATGTTTTTC. Protein product: CACDTRGYGTWDTRQMFF. The chain links TRDV2 to TRDJ3; 9 bases are a match to TRDD3. Germline V gene data show CDR1 as GEAIGNYY and CDR2 as EKD. The V segment lost 0 bases and the J segment 2 bases; nucleotides outside the gene matches: 4. The CDR3 loop spans 18 amino acids.

A word on this clone: It differs at one base from a far larger clone, so likely a read error. Other nucleotide sequences from this sample produce the same CDR3. This chain uses TRDV2 with TRDJ1; 7 nucleotides line up with TRDD3. V gave up 0 bases and J gave up 3 bases; unmatched junction bases: 12. Germline V gene data show CDR1 as GEAIGNYY and CDR2 as EKD. CDR3 length equals 17 residues. CDR3 sequence (DNA): TGTGCCTGTGACACCGTTTCCTCTGGAGGATACGCCGATAAACTCATCTTT. This translates into CACDTVSSGGYADKLIF.

This clone is categorized as large. This CDR3 is also generated by other DNA sequences in the sample. The CDR3 loop reads CACELMGDRADKLIF. The CDR3 region has the DNA TGTGCCTGTGAGCTGATGGGGGATAGAGCTGATAAACTCATCTTT. This chain uses TRDV2 with TRDJ1, with 9 nucleotides matching TRDD3. The CDR3 spans 15 residues. The J segment lost 5 bases and the V segment lost 4 bases, leaving 10 bases of the junction unmatched. Germline V gene data show CDR1 as GEAIGNYY and CDR2 as EKD.